The clone carrying this TCR beta chain was counted ten times or more. Its antigen is undetermined. This sample stems from a study of regulatory T cells in long-lasting Graves disease. Study results and caveats: Repertoires from persistent disease leaned toward TRBV28, TRBJ1-2 and TRBJ2-5. A reduction in accuracy may have resulted from the small sample size. The analysis examined peripheral blood only and excluded thyroid tissue.

V was clipped by 3 bases and J by 5 bases, with 11 bases between them. The CDR3 covers 13 residues. As to time point: persistent/refractory GD, antithyroid drugs over 5 years with positive TRAb. TCR sequences were obtained from RNA taken from PBMCs. Researchers made TCR beta libraries by using iRepertoire HTBI primers and running Arm-PCR on CDR3 regions. TCRdb processed the multiplex PCR reads anew with MiXCR; each CDR3 protein has one entry. The profile shows about half a million distinct CDR3 sequences, approximately 23% of them singletons. This TCR was recovered from a female donor with Graves disease. This sequence joins TRBV12-3 or TRBV12-4 and TRBJ2-7; possibly TRBD2 for D (6 bases). Sequenced material: peripheral blood mononuclear cells (PBMCs), taken when the disease was refractory, from a patient treated with antithyroid drugs. As DNA, the CDR3 is TGTGCCAGCAGTTTGCGGGGTAAGAACGAGCAGTACTTC. Its translation: CASSLRGKNEQYF.